These T cell receptor beta chains were read from a single sample in a study of patients and donors after allogeneic stem cell transplantation. TCRdb processed the RT-PCR reads anew with MiXCR; each CDR3 protein has one entry. Of 190,000 or so distinct CDR3 sequences in the sample, 35% to 50% were seen once. The specimen sequenced was blood, either unsorted or a sorted T cell fraction (not recorded which). These receptors all come from a human donor who was either an allogeneic HSCT recipient or a stem cell or donor lymphocyte infusion donor (not recorded which). It is not recorded whose cells these are; they may come from a transplant donor. The CDR3 runs from the conserved cysteine through the conserved F or W. Fields, in order: D gene, J gene, clone size, V gene, CDR3 DNA, CDR3 protein. D genes are given only for firm matches. Only part of the rows carry a size: once, few, many, or a class if the clone is expanded.

NA	TRBJ1-3	few	TRBV5-6	TGTGCCAGCAGCTTGTATGACAACCCGGCGGGAAACACCATATATTTT	CASSLYDNPAGNTIYF
NA	TRBJ2-1	few	TRBV4-2	TGTGCCAGCAGCCAAGGGGACACCCGGAGGAATGAGCAGTTCTTC	CASSQGDTRRNEQFF
NA	TRBJ1-1	NA	TRBV28	TGTGCCAGCAGTGCCCCGGTGGAGGGAACAACTGAAGCTTTCTTT	CASSAPVEGTTEAFF
NA	TRBJ2-1	NA	TRBV9	TGTGCCAGCAGCGTTAATCCGGGTATACCCACCCGGGTATACAATGAGCAGTTCTTC	CASSVNPGIPTRVYNEQFF
TRBD1	TRBJ1-1	NA	TRBV11-2	TGTGCCAGCAGCCTATCCCGCCCCGCTACAGGGGGCTTGAACACTGAAGCTTTCTTT	CASSLSRPATGGLNTEAFF
NA	TRBJ2-4	NA	TRBV7-8	TGTGCCAGCAGCTTAGACAGAAAAAACATTCAGTACTTC	CASSLDRKNIQYF
NA	TRBJ2-5	NA	TRBV5-6	TGTGCCAGCAGCTCTCCGGGACGGGGGCCGGAGACCCAGTACTTC	CASSSPGRGPETQYF
NA	TRBJ2-5	few	TRBV5-5	TGTGCCAGCAGCTTTATGGACCGCGAGACCCAGTACTTC	CASSFMDRETQYF
NA	TRBJ2-5	NA	TRBV27	TGTGCCATTCCTTTCCTGTCGCGGGGAGAGACCCAGTACTTC	CAIPFLSRGETQYF
TRBD1	TRBJ2-7	NA	TRBV30	TGTGCCTGTCAGACAGGGGGGATCTACGAGCAGTACTTC	CACQTGGIYEQYF
NA	TRBJ2-1	NA	TRBV13	TGTGCCAGCAGCTTAGGCCAAAGCCCTTCTTACGATGAGCAGTTCTTC	CASSLGQSPSYDEQFF
NA	TRBJ2-5	NA	TRBV29-1	TGCAGCGTTGAGGCCAGCCAAGAGACCCAGTACTTC	CSVEASQETQYF
NA	TRBJ2-7	NA	TRBV15	TGTGCCACCAGCCCCCGGATTGACAACGAGCAGTACTTC	CATSPRIDNEQYF
NA	TRBJ1-3	once	TRBV6-5	TGTGCCAGCAGAGGACAGACCTCTGGAAACACCATATATTTT	CASRGQTSGNTIYF
NA	TRBJ2-7	few	TRBV6-5	TGTGCCAGCAGTTACGGGGGCTCCAGCTCCTACGAGCAGTACTTC	CASSYGGSSSYEQYF
NA	TRBJ2-1	NA	TRBV12-3/TRBV12-4	TGTGCCAGCAGTTTAACGGTCTTTAACCAGTTCTTC	CASSLTVFNQFF
TRBD1	TRBJ1-1	few	TRBV20-1	TGCAGTGCTCGGGACAGGGTTGGCCCCGGGAGAGCTTTCTTT	CSARDRVGPGRAFF
NA	TRBJ1-1	NA	TRBV7-2	TGTGCCAGCAGCTCGGCGCTTGGCACTGAAGCTTTCTTT	CASSSALGTEAFF
NA	TRBJ1-2	few	TRBV2	TGTGCCAGCAGTGAAGCAGGGGAGAGCTATGGCTACACCTTC	CASSEAGESYGYTF
NA	TRBJ1-1	NA	TRBV27	TGTGCCAGCAGTCTCATTTTGGGTGCCACTGAAGCTTTCTTT	CASSLILGATEAFF
TRBD1	TRBJ1-1	few	TRBV12-3/TRBV12-4	TGTGCCAGCAGTTCAGGGGGAGCTGAAGCTTTCTTT	CASSSGGAEAFF
NA	TRBJ2-7	NA	TRBV29-1	TGCAGCGTTGAGAACAGGGCAAGTACCTACGAGCAGTACTTC	CSVENRASTYEQYF
TRBD1	TRBJ2-1	NA	TRBV10-3	TGTGCCATCAGTACGGACAGGGGGCAACTTGGCAATGAGCAGTTCTTC	CAISTDRGQLGNEQFF
NA	TRBJ1-4	few	TRBV5-6	TGTGCCAGCAGCTCCGGATTTAATGAAAAACTGTTTTTT	CASSSGFNEKLFF
NA	TRBJ1-1	NA	TRBV5-5	TGTGCCAGCAGCTTGTTCTCCTTAGTGGAACTCACTGAAGCTTTCTTT	CASSLFSLVELTEAFF
NA	TRBJ1-2	NA	TRBV12-3/TRBV12-4	TGTGCCAGCAGTTTACCCGGGACGAGTGGCTACACCTTC	CASSLPGTSGYTF
NA	TRBJ1-5	NA	TRBV28	TGTGTCAGCAGCCCCCCCGGGGGCAATCAGCCCCAGCATTTT	CVSSPPGGNQPQHF
NA	TRBJ1-1	NA	TRBV20-1	TGCAGTGCCGCGGGGGGGGCTTCGGACACTGAAGCTTTCTTT	CSAAGGASDTEAFF
NA	TRBJ2-7	NA	TRBV4-2	TGTGCCAGCAGCCAAGATGGTGACGGCACCTACGAGCAGTACTTC	CASSQDGDGTYEQYF
NA	TRBJ2-2	NA	TRBV10-3	TGTGCCATCAGTGAAGCTCTAGTCGGGACCGGGGAGCTGTTTTTT	CAISEALVGTGELFF
NA	TRBJ1-2	NA	TRBV29-1	TGCAGCGTTGACCCAGTTAACTATGGCTACACCTTC	CSVDPVNYGYTF
NA	TRBJ2-1	NA	TRBV5-1	TGCGCCAGCTCCAATGTTCCGGGAAATGAGCAGTTCTTC	CASSNVPGNEQFF
NA	TRBJ1-2	NA	TRBV4-3	TGCGCCAGCAGCCAAGTACTATACCTCAGGGACCAATGGTCGTTCACCTTC	CASSQVLYLRDQWSFTF
TRBD2	TRBJ2-7	NA	TRBV6-2/TRBV6-3	TGTGCCAGCAGACTCCCCTCTAGCGGGAGAGGTTCCTACGAGCAGTACTTC	CASRLPSSGRGSYEQYF
NA	TRBJ2-1	few	TRBV4-1	TGCGCCAGCAGCCAAGACAATGAGCAGTTCTTC	CASSQDNEQFF
TRBD1	TRBJ1-6	NA	TRBV6-5	TGTGCCAGCAGCCGTGACAGGGGAAATTCACCCCTCCACTTT	CASSRDRGNSPLHF
NA	TRBJ1-1	NA	TRBV5-1	TGCGCCAGCAGCTTGGGGGTGTTGTTGGGGACTGAAGCTTTCTTT	CASSLGVLLGTEAFF
TRBD2	TRBJ2-2	NA	TRBV4-3	TGCGCCAGCAGCCAAGATACGTTAACTAGCGGGAGTACCGGGGAGCTGTTTTTT	CASSQDTLTSGSTGELFF
TRBD2	TRBJ2-1	NA	TRBV11-2	TGTGCCAGCAGCTTAGTGGGGACTAGCGGAGGCAGCTCCTACAATGAGCAGTTCTTC	CASSLVGTSGGSSYNEQFF
TRBD2	TRBJ2-1	NA	TRBV28	TGTGCCAGCAGTGCTGGACTAGCGTTTTACAATGAGCAGTTCTTC	CASSAGLAFYNEQFF
NA	TRBJ2-7	few	TRBV19	TGTGCCAGTAGTATAGACCCGGGACCGGGGACATTCTACGAGCAGTACTTC	CASSIDPGPGTFYEQYF
NA	TRBJ1-2	NA	TRBV25-1	TGTGCCAGCAGTGAATACAGCAGGGTCTATGGCTACACCTTC	CASSEYSRVYGYTF
TRBD1	TRBJ1-6	NA	TRBV4-3	TGCGCCAGCAGCCAAGATCTGGGACAGGGGAACTCACCCCTCCACTTT	CASSQDLGQGNSPLHF
TRBD1	TRBJ2-7	once	TRBV6-1	TGTGCCAGCAGCGCCGGGGACAGTTTCTACGAGCAGTACTTC	CASSAGDSFYEQYF
NA	TRBJ2-7	many	TRBV29-1	TGCAGCGCCCAATACCTCTACGAGCAGTACTTC	CSAQYLYEQYF
TRBD2	TRBJ2-1	few	TRBV12-3/TRBV12-4	TGTGCCAGCACCACGACTAGCGTTCGGGACAATGAGCAGTTCTTC	CASTTTSVRDNEQFF
TRBD2	TRBJ2-7	many	TRBV12-3/TRBV12-4	TGTGCCAGCAGTTTGACTAGCGGGAGTGGGGAGCAGTACTTC	CASSLTSGSGEQYF
NA	TRBJ1-4	NA	TRBV5-6	TGTGCCAGCAGCTTACAAAAATCCGGCCGGATTCAGAGGTTTTTT	CASSLQKSGRIQRFF